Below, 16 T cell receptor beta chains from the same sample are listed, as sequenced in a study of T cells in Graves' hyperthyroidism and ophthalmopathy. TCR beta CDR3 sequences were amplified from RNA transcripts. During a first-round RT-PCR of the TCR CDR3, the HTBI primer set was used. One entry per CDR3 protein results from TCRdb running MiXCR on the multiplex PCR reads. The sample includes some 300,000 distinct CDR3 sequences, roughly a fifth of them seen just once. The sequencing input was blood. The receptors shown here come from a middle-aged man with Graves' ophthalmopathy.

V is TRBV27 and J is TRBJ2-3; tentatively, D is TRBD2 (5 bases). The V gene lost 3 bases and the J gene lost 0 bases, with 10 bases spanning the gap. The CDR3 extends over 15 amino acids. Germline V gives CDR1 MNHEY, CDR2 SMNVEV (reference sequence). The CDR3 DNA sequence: TGTGCCAGCAGTTTGAGCGGTTCTAGCACAGATACGCAGTATTTT. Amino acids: CASSLSGSSTDTQYF.

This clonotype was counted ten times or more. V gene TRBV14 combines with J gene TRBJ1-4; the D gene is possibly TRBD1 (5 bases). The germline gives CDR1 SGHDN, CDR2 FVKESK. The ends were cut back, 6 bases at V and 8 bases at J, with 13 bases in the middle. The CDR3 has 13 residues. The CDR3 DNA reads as TGTGCCAGCAGTTCCAGGGTAGGCGAAAAACTGTTTTTT. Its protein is CASSSRVGEKLFF.

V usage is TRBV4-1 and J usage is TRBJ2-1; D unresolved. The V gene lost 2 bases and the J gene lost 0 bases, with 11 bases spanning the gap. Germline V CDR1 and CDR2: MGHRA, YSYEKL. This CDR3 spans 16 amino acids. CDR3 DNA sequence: TGCGCCAGCAGCCAACGGTGGCCTTTCTCCTACAATGAGCAGTTCTTC. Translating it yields CASSQRWPFSYNEQFF.

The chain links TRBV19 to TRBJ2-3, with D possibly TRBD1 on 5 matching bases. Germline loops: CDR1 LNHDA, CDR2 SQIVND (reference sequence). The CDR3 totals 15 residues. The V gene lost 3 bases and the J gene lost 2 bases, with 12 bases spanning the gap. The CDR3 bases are TGTGCCAGTAGTATGGGGAAACAGGTCACAGATACGCAGTATTTT. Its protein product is CASSMGKQVTDTQYF.

For the CDR3, the DNA is TGTGCCAGCAGTGCCCAGGGTAGGGCGGCCAATGAGCAGTTCTTC. Its translation is CASSAQGRAANEQFF. The rearrangement links TRBV2 to TRBJ2-1, with D perhaps matching TRBD1 (5 bases). Germline V lookup: CDR1 SNHLY, CDR2 FYNNEI. V lost 4 bases to trimming and J lost 6 bases, with 16 bases between them. The CDR3 is 15 residues long.

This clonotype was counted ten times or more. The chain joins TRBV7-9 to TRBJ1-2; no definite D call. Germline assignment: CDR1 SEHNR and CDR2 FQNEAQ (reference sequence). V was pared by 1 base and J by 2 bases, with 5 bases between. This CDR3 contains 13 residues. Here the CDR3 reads CASSLGLNYGYTF. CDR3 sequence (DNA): TGTGCCAGCAGCTTAGGCCTCAACTATGGCTACACCTTC.

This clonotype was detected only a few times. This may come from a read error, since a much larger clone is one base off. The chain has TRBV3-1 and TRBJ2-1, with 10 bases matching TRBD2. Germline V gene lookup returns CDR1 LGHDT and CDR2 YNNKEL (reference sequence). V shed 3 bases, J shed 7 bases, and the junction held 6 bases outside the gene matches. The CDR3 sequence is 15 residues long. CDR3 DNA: TGTGCCAGCAGCCACGGACTAGCGGAGACTAATGAGCAGTTCTTC. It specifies CASSHGLAETNEQFF.

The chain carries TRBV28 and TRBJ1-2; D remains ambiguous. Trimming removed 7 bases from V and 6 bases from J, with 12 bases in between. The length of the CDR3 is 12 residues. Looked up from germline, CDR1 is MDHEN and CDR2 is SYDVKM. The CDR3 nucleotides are TGTGCCAGCACGACCGGGCCCGATGGCTACACCTTC. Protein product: CASTTGPDGYTF.

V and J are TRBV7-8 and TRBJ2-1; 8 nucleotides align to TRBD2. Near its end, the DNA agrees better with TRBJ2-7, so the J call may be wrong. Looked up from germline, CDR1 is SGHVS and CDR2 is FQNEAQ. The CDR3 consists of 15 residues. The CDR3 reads CASSLSGSSYNEQYF. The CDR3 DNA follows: TGTGCCAGCAGCTTAAGCGGGAGCTCCTACAATGAGCAGTACTTC.

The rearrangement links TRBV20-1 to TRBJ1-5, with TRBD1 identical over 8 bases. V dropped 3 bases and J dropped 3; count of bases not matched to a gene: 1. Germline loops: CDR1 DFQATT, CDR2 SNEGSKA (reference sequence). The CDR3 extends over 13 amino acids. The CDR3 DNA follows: TGCAGTGCTAGGCAGGGGGCCAATCAGCCCCAGCATTTT. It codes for CSARQGANQPQHF.

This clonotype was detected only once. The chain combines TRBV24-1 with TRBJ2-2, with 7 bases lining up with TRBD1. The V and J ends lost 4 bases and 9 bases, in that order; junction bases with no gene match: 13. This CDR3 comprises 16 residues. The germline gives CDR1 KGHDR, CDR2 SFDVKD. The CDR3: CATSDATGKVPRELFF. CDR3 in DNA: TGTGCCACCAGTGACGCGACAGGGAAGGTTCCCAGGGAGCTGTTTTTT.

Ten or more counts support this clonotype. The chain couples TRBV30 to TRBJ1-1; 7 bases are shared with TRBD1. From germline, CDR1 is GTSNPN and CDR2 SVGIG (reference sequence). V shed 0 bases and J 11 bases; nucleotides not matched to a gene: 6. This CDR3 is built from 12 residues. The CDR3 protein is CAWSVEGANAFF. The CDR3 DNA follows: TGTGCCTGGAGTGTGGAGGGGGCGAATGCTTTCTTT.

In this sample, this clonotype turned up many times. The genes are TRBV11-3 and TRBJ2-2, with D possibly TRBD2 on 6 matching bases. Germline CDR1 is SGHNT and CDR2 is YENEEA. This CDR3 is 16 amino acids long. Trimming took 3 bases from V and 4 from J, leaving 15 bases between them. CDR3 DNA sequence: TGTGCCAGCAGCTTGATCCATCGGGAGCTCACCGGGGAGCTGTTTTTT. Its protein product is CASSLIHRELTGELFF.

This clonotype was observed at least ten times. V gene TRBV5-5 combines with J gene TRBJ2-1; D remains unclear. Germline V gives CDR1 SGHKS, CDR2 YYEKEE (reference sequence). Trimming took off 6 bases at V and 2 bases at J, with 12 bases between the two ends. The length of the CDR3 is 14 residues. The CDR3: CASIRAQPYNEQFF. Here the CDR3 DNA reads TGTGCCAGCATCCGCGCCCAGCCCTACAATGAGCAGTTCTTC.

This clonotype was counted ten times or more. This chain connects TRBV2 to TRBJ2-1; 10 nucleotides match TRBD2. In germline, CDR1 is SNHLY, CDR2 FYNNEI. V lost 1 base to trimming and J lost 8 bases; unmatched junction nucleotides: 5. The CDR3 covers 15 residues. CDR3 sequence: CASSEGGLAEHEQFF. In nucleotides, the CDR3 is TGTGCCAGCAGTGAAGGCGGACTAGCGGAGCATGAGCAGTTCTTC.

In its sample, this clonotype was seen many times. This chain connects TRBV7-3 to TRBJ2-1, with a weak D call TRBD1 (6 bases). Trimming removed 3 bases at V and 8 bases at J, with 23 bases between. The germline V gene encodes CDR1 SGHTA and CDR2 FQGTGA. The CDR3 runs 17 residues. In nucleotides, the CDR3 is TGTGCCAGCAGCTTTCCCCAACCCTTAAATGAGGGGGATGAGCAGTTCTTC. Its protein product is CASSFPQPLNEGDEQFF. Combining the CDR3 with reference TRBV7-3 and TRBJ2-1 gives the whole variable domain GAGVSQTPSNKVTEKGKYVELRCDPISGHTALYWYRQSLGQGPEFLIYFQGTGAADDSGLPNDRFFAVRPEGSVSTLKIQRTERGDSAVYLCASSFPQPLNEGDEQFFGPGTRLTVL.